This TCR beta chain appears in the sequencing data of a study of CD4 T cells in relation to SARS-CoV-2 and coronaviruses. Across the whole study: After about nine days of antigen culture, PBMC TCR beta CDR3s were sequenced. The restricting HLA molecule for shared crossreactive spike epitopes was mapped.

This table comes from immunoSEQ multiplex PCR, and its TCRdb copy is limited to in-frame clones, with some not included. This table has approximately 25,000 clones, around 67% appearing once. About this clone itself: Antigen specificity is unknown.

Findings and caveats of the study: No donor gave both pre-pandemic and post-infection samples.

Unexposed donor CD4+ T cells date from about 2010-2018, before the COVID-19 pandemic. Isolation of CD4+ T cells took place after approximately eleven days in culture. Unexposed-donor CD4+ T cells were probed with SARS-CoV-2 S/N and four cold-coronavirus spikes, cells permitting. The V gene lost 3 bases and the J gene lost 3 bases, with 13 bases spanning the gap. The CDR3 covers 15 residues. Germline CDR1 SGHRS, CDR2 YFSETQ. V usage is TRBV5-1 and J usage is TRBJ2-1, with D possibly matching TRBD1 (6 bases). The specimen sequenced was CD4+ T cells from PBMCs, cultured in vitro. The origin of this receptor is a human donor in good health. The CDR3 bases are TGCGCCAGCAGCTCCCCAGGGGACAACTACAATGAGCAGTTCTTC. Its protein product is CASSSPGDNYNEQFF.